Only one count was recorded for the clone carrying this T cell receptor (beta chain). Antigen: not known. The V end lost 6 bases, the J end lost 4 bases, and 17 bases lay between the germline ends. CDR3 length equals 15 residues. Germline V CDR1 and CDR2: MRHNA, SNTAGT. These data come from a study of T cell responses to AZD1222 COVID-19 vaccine. Findings and limits, study-wide: White British people made up most donors, females outnumbered males, and clonal diversity was possibly underestimated.

Sequencing used immunoSEQ multiplex PCR; TCRdb keeps in-frame clones, though not all of them. The repertoire has about 150,000 clones, approximately 90% of them found once; the top ten carry about 3.3%. Sequencing was performed on peripheral blood, taken 28 days after the second AZD1222 dose. This clonotype was sampled from an adult who received the AZD1222 COVID-19 vaccine. This chain uses TRBV6-4 with TRBJ2-3, with D perhaps TRBD1 (6 bases). Here the CDR3 DNA reads TGTGCCAGCAGCCCTACTAGAGGGGGAGCAGATACGCAGTATTTT. Protein: CASSPTRGGADTQYF.